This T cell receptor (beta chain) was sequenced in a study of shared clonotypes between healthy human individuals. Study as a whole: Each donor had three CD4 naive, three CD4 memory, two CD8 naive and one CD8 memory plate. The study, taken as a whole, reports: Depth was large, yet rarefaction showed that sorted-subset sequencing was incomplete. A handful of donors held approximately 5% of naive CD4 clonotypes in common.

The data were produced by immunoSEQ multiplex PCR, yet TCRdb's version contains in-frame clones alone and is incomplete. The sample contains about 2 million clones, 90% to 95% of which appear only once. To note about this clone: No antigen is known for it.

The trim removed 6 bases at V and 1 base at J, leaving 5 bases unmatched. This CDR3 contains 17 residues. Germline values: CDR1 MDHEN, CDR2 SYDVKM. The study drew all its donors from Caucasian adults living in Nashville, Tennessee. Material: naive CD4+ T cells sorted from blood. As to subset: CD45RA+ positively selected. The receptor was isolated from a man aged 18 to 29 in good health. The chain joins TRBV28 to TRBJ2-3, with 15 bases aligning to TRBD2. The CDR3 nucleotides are TGTGCCAGCAGCTGGGGACTAGCGGGGGGCGGCACAGATACGCAGTATTTT. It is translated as CASSWGLAGGGTDTQYF.